These T cell receptor beta chains were read from a single sample in a study of blood T cells in healthy people across ages. In TCRdb, the 5' RACE reads were re-called with MiXCR into one record per CDR3 protein. The sample contains over 950,000 distinct CDR3 sequences, 30% to 40% of which appear only once. The source material was blood. Receptor source: a man between 18 and 35 years old in good health. CDR3s include the opening cysteine and the closing phenylalanine or tryptophan. Fields, in order: J gene, V gene, D gene, clone size, CDR3 protein, CDR3 DNA. The D gene is left open where the match is weak. Expanded clones are given a class, and other clones once, few, many or no size at all.

TRBJ1-4	TRBV6-6	-	few	CASSYVDREKLFF	TGTGCCAGCAGTTACGTGGATCGGGAAAAACTGTTTTTT
TRBJ1-1	TRBV20-1	-	-	CSAWDSARGSTEAFF	TGCAGTGCTTGGGATAGCGCACGGGGAAGTACTGAAGCTTTCTTT
TRBJ2-3	TRBV20-1	TRBD2	-	CSARGGAGGVPDTQYF	TGCAGTGCCCGGGGGGGAGCGGGGGGAGTGCCAGATACGCAGTATTTT
TRBJ2-1	TRBV20-1	-	-	CSASINSRGDERFF	TGCAGTGCTTCTATCAATTCTCGAGGGGATGAGCGGTTCTTC
TRBJ1-4	TRBV6-6	-	few	CASSYSSLEKLFF	TGTGCCAGCAGTTACTCGAGTCTTGAAAAACTGTTTTTT
TRBJ2-3	TRBV9	-	many	CASSVAGVLSSTDTQYF	TGTGCCAGCAGCGTAGCGGGGGTACTATCTAGCACAGATACGCAGTATTTT
TRBJ2-3	TRBV13	TRBD2	few	CASSFSGGNTDTQYF	TGTGCCAGCAGCTTTAGCGGGGGGAACACAGATACGCAGTATTTT
TRBJ1-6	TRBV12-3/TRBV12-4	-	few	CASSGGVRSPLHF	TGTGCCAGCAGTGGGGGGGTTAGATCACCCCTCCACTTT
TRBJ2-7	TRBV3-1	TRBD2	-	CASSQGTSGGVYEQYF	TGTGCCAGCAGCCAAGGGACTAGCGGGGGGGTCTACGAGCAGTACTTC
TRBJ2-1	TRBV3-1	-	-	CASSPRGSNEQFF	TGTGCCAGCAGCCCTAGGGGCTCCAATGAGCAGTTCTTC
TRBJ1-1	TRBV5-1	TRBD1	few	CASSPGTDRFVGEAFF	TGCGCCAGCAGCCCCGGGACAGACCGCTTTGTTGGTGAAGCTTTCTTT
TRBJ2-3	TRBV4-1	-	-	CASSPGTTTGDTQYF	TGCGCCAGCAGCCCCGGTACGACCACCGGAGATACGCAGTATTTT
TRBJ2-1	TRBV4-1	-	-	CASSPVRLTDNEQFF	TGCGCCAGCAGCCCAGTGAGGCTGACCGACAATGAGCAGTTCTTC
TRBJ2-6	TRBV5-6	-	once	CASSHGQLFSGANVLTF	TGTGCCAGCAGCCATGGACAGCTATTCTCTGGGGCCAACGTCCTGACTTTC
TRBJ1-4	TRBV12-3/TRBV12-4	TRBD1	-	CASRRGQGDLFF	TGTGCCAGCAGGCGGGGACAGGGGGATCTGTTTTTT
TRBJ2-1	TRBV12-3/TRBV12-4	-	few	CASSPTGRNEQFF	TGTGCCAGCAGCCCGACAGGGAGGAATGAGCAGTTCTTC
TRBJ2-3	TRBV9	-	-	CASSDTQADTQYF	TGTGCCAGCAGCGACACCCAGGCAGATACGCAGTATTTT
TRBJ1-5	TRBV6-1	-	-	CASIEGSSNQPQHF	TGTGCCAGCATTGAAGGGTCTAGCAATCAGCCCCAGCATTTT
TRBJ1-2	TRBV7-2	-	few	CASSLSTGSYGYTF	TGTGCCAGCAGCTTATCTACAGGATCCTATGGCTACACCTTC
TRBJ1-4	TRBV5-1	-	few	CASSLQDLSEKLFF	TGCGCCAGCAGCTTACAGGACCTCAGTGAAAAACTGTTTTTT
TRBJ2-3	TRBV12-3/TRBV12-4	-	-	CASRPMGVGTDTQYF	TGTGCCAGCAGACCTATGGGGGTCGGCACAGATACGCAGTATTTT
TRBJ2-7	TRBV5-1	-	many	CASSLALGAYEQYF	TGCGCCAGCAGCTTGGCCTTAGGGGCATACGAGCAGTACTTC
TRBJ2-5	TRBV2	TRBD2	-	CASSADSGGQETQYF	TGTGCCAGCAGTGCCGATAGCGGGGGACAAGAGACCCAGTACTTC
TRBJ1-4	TRBV14	-	once	CASSQIAGSARKLFF	TGTGCCAGCAGCCAGATAGCCGGGTCAGCAAGAAAACTGTTTTTT
TRBJ2-3	TRBV3-1	-	-	CASSQAGEEITDTQYF	TGTGCCAGCAGCCAAGCAGGGGAGGAGATCACAGATACGCAGTATTTT
TRBJ1-2	TRBV10-3	-	-	CAISESGQIYGYTF	TGTGCCATCAGTGAGTCGGGGCAGATCTATGGCTACACCTTC
TRBJ1-1	TRBV27	-	-	CASSPTRLATEAFF	TGTGCCAGCAGCCCGACGAGGCTGGCCACTGAAGCTTTCTTT
TRBJ1-5	TRBV27	-	-	CASSPSTGIHLNQPQHF	TGTGCCAGCAGTCCATCGACAGGAATCCACCTCAATCAGCCCCAGCATTTT
TRBJ2-7	TRBV20-1	-	few	CSAKLPSSYEQYF	TGCAGTGCGAAGCTTCCGAGCTCCTACGAGCAGTACTTC
TRBJ1-2	TRBV9	TRBD1	-	CASSVAPVTGNGYTF	TGTGCCAGCAGCGTAGCTCCGGTGACAGGGAATGGCTACACCTTC
TRBJ1-2	TRBV12-5	-	-	CASGLTRGYGYTF	TGTGCTAGTGGTTTGACCAGGGGCTATGGCTACACCTTC
TRBJ2-7	TRBV4-2	TRBD2	few	CASSQEMGLAGSEQYF	TGTGCCAGCAGCCAAGAAATGGGACTAGCGGGATCCGAGCAGTACTTC
TRBJ2-3	TRBV20-1	-	few	CSASDTRLTGTQYF	TGCAGTGCTAGTGATACCCGACTGACTGGTACGCAGTATTTT
TRBJ1-2	TRBV4-3	-	-	CASSQEGRPNYGYTF	TGCGCCAGCAGCCAAGAAGGACGCCCTAACTATGGCTACACCTTC
TRBJ2-7	TRBV28	-	many	CASSLNGYEQYF	TGTGCCAGCAGTTTGAACGGGTACGAGCAGTACTTC
TRBJ1-5	TRBV4-2	-	-	CASSQDNRAQPQHF	TGTGCCAGCAGCCAAGATAACAGGGCCCAGCCCCAGCATTTT
TRBJ2-7	TRBV24-1	-	-	CATSDFEGGESYEQYF	TGTGCCACCAGTGATTTTGAAGGGGGGGAATCCTACGAGCAGTACTTC
TRBJ2-3	TRBV7-6	TRBD1	-	CASSLGTPGQSTDTQYF	TGTGCCAGCAGCTTAGGAACTCCGGGACAGAGCACAGATACGCAGTATTTT
TRBJ2-1	TRBV12-5	-	-	CASGLVRSKARANNERFF	TGTGCTAGTGGTTTGGTACGGTCTAAAGCTAGGGCTAACAATGAGCGGTTCTTC
TRBJ1-1	TRBV20-1	-	-	CSARDTLTENTEAFF	TGCAGTGCTAGAGATACCCTGACCGAGAACACTGAAGCTTTCTTT
TRBJ2-3	TRBV24-1	-	-	CATSGPPISDTQYF	TGTGCCACCAGTGGCCCCCCCATCTCGGATACGCAGTATTTT
TRBJ1-5	TRBV20-1	TRBD1	-	CSARTGIGNQPQHF	TGCAGTGCTAGGACAGGGATCGGAAATCAGCCCCAGCATTTT
TRBJ2-3	TRBV20-1	TRBD2	-	CSARVLAGVEHTGTQYF	TGCAGTGCTAGAGTTCTAGCGGGGGTGGAACACACAGGTACGCAGTATTTT
TRBJ2-1	TRBV5-5	TRBD2	-	CASSFGSGGYEQFF	TGTGCCAGCAGCTTTGGCAGCGGGGGTTATGAGCAGTTCTTC
TRBJ1-1	TRBV10-3	-	-	CAISERGNNFEAFF	TGTGCCATCAGTGAGCGGGGGAATAACTTTGAAGCTTTCTTT
TRBJ2-4	TRBV5-6	-	-	CASSPRVPGLFYIQYF	TGTGCCAGCAGCCCCCGGGTCCCCGGTCTGTTTTACATTCAGTACTTC
TRBJ2-3	TRBV7-6	TRBD2	few	CASSSGAGGITDTQYF	TGTGCCAGCAGCTCGGGAGCGGGGGGGATCACAGATACGCAGTATTTT
TRBJ1-2	TRBV6-5	-	once	CASRQAGGYGYTF	TGTGCCAGCAGGCAGGCGGGCGGCTATGGCTACACCTTC
TRBJ1-5	TRBV4-2	-	once	CASSQDFPETSNQPQHF	TGTGCCAGCAGCCAAGATTTTCCGGAAACTAGCAATCAGCCCCAGCATTTT
TRBJ1-2	TRBV4-3	TRBD1	few	CASRPNTDRVVYGYTF	TGCGCCAGCAGACCAAACACGGACAGGGTGGTCTATGGCTACACCTTC
TRBJ2-7	TRBV6-5	-	-	CASKAGQHTYEQYF	TGTGCCAGCAAAGCGGGACAGCACACCTACGAGCAGTACTTC
TRBJ1-2	TRBV7-2	-	-	CASSPIGGVYGYTF	TGTGCCAGCAGCCCCATAGGAGGGGTCTATGGCTACACCTTC
TRBJ1-1	TRBV9	-	-	CASSGSRGRTEAFF	TGTGCCAGCAGCGGGAGCAGGGGTAGGACTGAAGCTTTCTTT
TRBJ1-1	TRBV12-3/TRBV12-4	-	once	CASSLGRGGRSDTEAFF	TGTGCCAGCAGTTTAGGGCGGGGAGGGAGATCGGACACTGAAGCTTTCTTT
TRBJ1-2	TRBV9	TRBD1	few	CASVGGTGALSHGYTF	TGTGCCAGCGTCGGCGGGACAGGGGCCCTAAGCCATGGCTACACCTTC
TRBJ1-1	TRBV5-1	-	few	CASSPTPDRNTEAFF	TGCGCCAGCAGCCCTACCCCGGACAGGAACACTGAAGCTTTCTTT
TRBJ1-2	TRBV9	-	few	CASSARRQTYGYTF	TGTGCCAGCAGCGCTCGAAGACAGACCTATGGCTACACCTTC